The rows below give T cell receptor beta chains drawn from one sample of a study of blood T cell repertoires in COVID-19. Clones were sequenced by immunoSEQ multiplex PCR, and TCRdb holds only the in-frame ones, with some missing. The top ten hold roughly 3% of the sample, which has 200,000 to 300,000 clones, more than 75% seen once. The sequencing input was peripheral blood. The receptors originated from a woman aged 30 to 39 who had recovered from COVID-19. CDR3s include the opening cysteine and the closing phenylalanine or tryptophan. D genes are given only for firm matches. Rows may omit the clone size; those that give it use once, few, many or a size class.

V gene	clone size	J gene	D gene	CDR3 DNA	CDR3 protein
TRBV3-1/TRBV3-2	.	TRBJ2-1	TRBD2	TGTGCCAGCAGCCCTGGACTAGCGGGTTACAATGAGCAGTTCTTC	CASSPGLAGYNEQFF
TRBV5-1	.	TRBJ1-2	.	TGCGCCAGCAGCTTCCGGGGAGGGTTGGACTATGGCTACACCTTC	CASSFRGGLDYGYTF
TRBV13	.	TRBJ2-7	TRBD2	TGTGCCAGCAGCAACGGGGGGGCGGACGAGCAGTACTTC	CASSNGGADEQYF
TRBV9	.	TRBJ1-5	TRBD1	TGTGCCAGCAGCGCGGGACAGGGTAATCAGCCCCAGCATTTT	CASSAGQGNQPQHF
TRBV3-1/TRBV3-2	.	TRBJ2-5	TRBD2	TGTGCCAGCAGCCAAGATGGGGGACTAGCAGAGACCCAGTACTTC	CASSQDGGLAETQYF
TRBV15	.	TRBJ2-5	TRBD1	TGTGCCACCAGCTATACAGCCTCAGGGGGCCAAGAGACCCAGTACTTC	CATSYTASGGQETQYF
TRBV5-1	.	TRBJ2-5	TRBD1	TGCGCCAGCAGCTTAATAGGACAGGGGCCGGAGACCCAGTACTTC	CASSLIGQGPETQYF
TRBV12-3/TRBV12-4	.	TRBJ1-1	.	TGTGCCAGCAGTTTAACAGGGAACACTGAAGCTTTCTTT	CASSLTGNTEAFF
TRBV9	.	TRBJ1-6	.	TGTGCCAGCAGCGTAGCTGGCGGGATGATCTCACCCCTCCACTTT	CASSVAGGMISPLHF
TRBV7-2	.	TRBJ2-1	.	TGTGCCAGCAGCTTAGAAGTCTTTGGTGGGAGGAATGAGCAGTTCTTC	CASSLEVFGGRNEQFF
TRBV6-2/TRBV6-3	.	TRBJ1-5	TRBD1	TGTGCCAGCAGTTTGAGGGGGCGAGATGATCAGCCCCAGCATTTT	CASSLRGRDDQPQHF
TRBV7-7	.	TRBJ1-6	TRBD1	TGTGCCAGCAGACCGGGACAGGGCTCCCCCTATAATTCACCCCTCCACTTT	CASRPGQGSPYNSPLHF
TRBV5-1	.	TRBJ2-3	.	TGCGCCAGCAGCATCAGGGGCAAAACCAAGGATACGCAGTATTTT	CASSIRGKTKDTQYF
TRBV30	.	TRBJ2-5	TRBD2	TGTGCCTGGAGTGTATTAGCGGGGGGGCGAAGACCTGAGACCCAGTACTTC	CAWSVLAGGRRPETQYF
TRBV6-5	.	TRBJ1-2	TRBD1	TGTGCCAGCACCGACCGAAATGACAGGGGATATGGCTACACCTTC	CASTDRNDRGYGYTF
TRBV7-6	.	TRBJ1-5	.	TGTGCCAGCAGCCCTTTGGGTTGGGCTTTTAGCAATCAGCCCCAGCATTTT	CASSPLGWAFSNQPQHF
TRBV6-2/TRBV6-3	.	TRBJ2-2	.	TGTGCCAGCAGTTACTCCGCCGGGGAGCTGTTTTTT	CASSYSAGELFF
TRBV30	.	TRBJ1-1	.	TGTGCCTGGAGTGAGATCGGGGGAGCTGAAGCTTTCTTT	CAWSEIGGAEAFF
TRBV9	.	TRBJ2-3	TRBD1	TGTGCCAGCAGCGTACGACAGGGCGGCACAGATACGCAGTATTTT	CASSVRQGGTDTQYF
TRBV6-2/TRBV6-3	.	TRBJ2-1	.	TGTGCCAGCAGTTCTCCTCCGGGCCGCGGGCTCTTC	CASSSPPGRGLF
TRBV11-2	.	TRBJ2-3	TRBD2	TGTGCCAGCAGCTTAAATTTCGCGGGGGACACAGATACGCAGTATTTT	CASSLNFAGDTDTQYF
TRBV19	.	TRBJ2-7	TRBD1	TGTGCCAGCTCAACCCCGGGACAGGGTCACTACGAGCAGTACTTC	CASSTPGQGHYEQYF
TRBV7-2	few	TRBJ2-1	TRBD2	TGTGCCAGCAGCTCATCCCCACGGACTAGCGGCCACGAGCAGTTCTTC	CASSSSPRTSGHEQFF
TRBV6-5	.	TRBJ1-1	.	TGTGCCAGCAGTTCAACGCAGGGATGGGGGAACACTGAAGCTTTCTTT	CASSSTQGWGNTEAFF
TRBV10-3	.	TRBJ2-4	TRBD1	TGTGCCATCAGCGACTTCCGGACAGGCGGAGGATACATTCAGTACTTC	CAISDFRTGGGYIQYF
TRBV7-6	.	TRBJ2-5	.	TGTGCCAGCAGCTACCAAGAGTCCCAGTACTTC	CASSYQESQYF
TRBV19	once	TRBJ1-5	TRBD1	TGTGCCAGTAGTATAGGTTCAGGGGGAAGCAATCAGCCCCAGCATTTT	CASSIGSGGSNQPQHF